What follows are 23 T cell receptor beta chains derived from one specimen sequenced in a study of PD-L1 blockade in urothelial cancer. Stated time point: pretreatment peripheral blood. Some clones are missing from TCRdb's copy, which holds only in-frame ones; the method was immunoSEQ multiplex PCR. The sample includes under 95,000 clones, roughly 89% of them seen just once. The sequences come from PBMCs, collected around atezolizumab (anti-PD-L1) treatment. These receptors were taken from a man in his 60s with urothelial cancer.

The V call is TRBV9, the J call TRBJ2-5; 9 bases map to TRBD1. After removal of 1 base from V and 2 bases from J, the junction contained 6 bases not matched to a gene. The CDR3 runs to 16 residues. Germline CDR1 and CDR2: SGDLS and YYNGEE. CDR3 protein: CASSVSFGTGQETQYF. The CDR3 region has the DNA TGTGCCAGCAGCGTATCCTTTGGGACAGGGCAAGAGACCCAGTACTTC.

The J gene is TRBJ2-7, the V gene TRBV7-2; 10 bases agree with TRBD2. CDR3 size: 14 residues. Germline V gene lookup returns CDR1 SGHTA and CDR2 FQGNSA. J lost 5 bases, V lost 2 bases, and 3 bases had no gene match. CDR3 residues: CASSLYSGRNEQYF. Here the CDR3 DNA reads TGTGCCAGCAGCTTATATAGCGGGAGGAACGAGCAGTACTTC.

CDR3 coding DNA: TGCGCCAGCAGCTTGGTTAGCGGGAGAAGTAATGAGCAGTTCTTC. This codes for CASSLVSGRSNEQFF. The rearrangement uses TRBV5-1 and TRBJ2-1, with 9 bases identical to TRBD2. Trimming removed 0 bases from V and 7 bases from J; junction bases left unmatched: 5. Germline assignment: CDR1 SGHRS and CDR2 YFSETQ. The CDR3 has 15 amino acids.

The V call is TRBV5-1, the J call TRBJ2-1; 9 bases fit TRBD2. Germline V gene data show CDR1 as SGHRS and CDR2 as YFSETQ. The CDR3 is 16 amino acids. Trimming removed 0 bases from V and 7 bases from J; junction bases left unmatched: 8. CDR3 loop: CASSLALAGARNEQFF. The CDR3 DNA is TGCGCCAGCAGCTTGGCCTTAGCGGGGGCGCGGAATGAGCAGTTCTTC.

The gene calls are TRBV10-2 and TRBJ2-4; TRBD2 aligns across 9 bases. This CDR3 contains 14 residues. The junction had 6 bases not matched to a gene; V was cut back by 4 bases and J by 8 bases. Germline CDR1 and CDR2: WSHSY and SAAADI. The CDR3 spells CASSGGGAGDIQYF. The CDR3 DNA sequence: TGCGCCAGCAGTGGCGGGGGGGCCGGAGACATTCAGTACTTC.

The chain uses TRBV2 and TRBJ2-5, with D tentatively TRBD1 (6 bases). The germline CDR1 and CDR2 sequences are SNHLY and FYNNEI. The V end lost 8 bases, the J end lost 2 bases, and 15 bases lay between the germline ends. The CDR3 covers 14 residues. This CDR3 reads CASRYRDTQETQYF. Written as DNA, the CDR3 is TGTGCCAGCCGGTACCGGGACACGCAAGAGACCCAGTACTTC. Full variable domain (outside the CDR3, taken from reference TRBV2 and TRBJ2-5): EPEVTQTPSHQVTQMGQEVILRCVPISNHLYFYWYRQILGQKVEFLVSFYNNEISEKSEIFDDQFSVERPDGSNFTLKIRSTKLEDSAMYFCASRYRDTQETQYFGPGTRLLVL.

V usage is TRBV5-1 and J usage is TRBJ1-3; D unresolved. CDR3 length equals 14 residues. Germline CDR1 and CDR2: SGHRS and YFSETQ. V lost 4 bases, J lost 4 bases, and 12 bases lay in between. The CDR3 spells CASSLSVPGNTIYF. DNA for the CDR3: TGCGCCAGCAGCCTAAGCGTACCGGGAAACACCATATATTTT.

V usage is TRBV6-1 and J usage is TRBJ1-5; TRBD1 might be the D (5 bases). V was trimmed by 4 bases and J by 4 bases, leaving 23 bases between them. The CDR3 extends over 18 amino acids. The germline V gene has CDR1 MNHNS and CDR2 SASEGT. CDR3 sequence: CASSVGRAGGSANQPQHF. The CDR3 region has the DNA TGTGCCAGCAGTGTAGGCAGGGCGGGGGGGTCTGCTAATCAGCCCCAGCATTTT.

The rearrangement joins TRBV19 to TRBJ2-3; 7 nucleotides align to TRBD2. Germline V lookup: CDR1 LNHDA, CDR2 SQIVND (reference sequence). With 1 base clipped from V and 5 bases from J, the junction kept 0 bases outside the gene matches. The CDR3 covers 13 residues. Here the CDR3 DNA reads TGTGCCAGTAGTATAGGGGGGGGAGATACGCAGTATTTT. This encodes CASSIGGGDTQYF.

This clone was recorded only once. The CDR3 sequence is CSVEPQGGAGYTF. The CDR3, as DNA: TGCAGCGTTGAACCCCAGGGAGGCGCTGGCTACACCTTC. This chain uses TRBV29-1 with TRBJ1-2, with D perhaps matching TRBD1 (5 bases). Per germline, CDR1 SQVTM and CDR2 ANQGSEA. Deletions cut 2 bases from V and 7 bases from J, with 14 bases between. This CDR3 region has 13 residues.

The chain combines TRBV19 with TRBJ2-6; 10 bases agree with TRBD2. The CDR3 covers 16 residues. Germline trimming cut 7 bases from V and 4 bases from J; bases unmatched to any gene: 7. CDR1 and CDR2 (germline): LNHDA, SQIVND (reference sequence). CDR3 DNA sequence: TGTGCCAGTAACAGCGGGAGGGCCCCCGGGGCCAACGTCCTGACTTTC. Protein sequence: CASNSGRAPGANVLTF.

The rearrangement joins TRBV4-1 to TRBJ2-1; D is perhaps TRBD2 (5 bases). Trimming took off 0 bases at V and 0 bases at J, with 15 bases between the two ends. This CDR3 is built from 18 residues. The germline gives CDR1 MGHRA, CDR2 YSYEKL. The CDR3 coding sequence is TGCGCCAGCAGCCAAGATAGGATGGGAGTCCGCTCCTACAATGAGCAGTTCTTC. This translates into CASSQDRMGVRSYNEQFF.

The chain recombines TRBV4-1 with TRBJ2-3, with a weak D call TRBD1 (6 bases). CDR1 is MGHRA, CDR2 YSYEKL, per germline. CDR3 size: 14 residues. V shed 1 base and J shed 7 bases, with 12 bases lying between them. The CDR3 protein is CASSQGGTLYTQYF. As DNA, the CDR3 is TGCGCCAGCAGCCAAGGGGGGACACTCTATACGCAGTATTTT.

The CDR3 spells CASSLSRLEQFF. The CDR3 coding sequence is TGTGCCAGCAGCTTGTCTAGACTTGAGCAGTTCTTC. J is TRBJ2-1 and V is TRBV5-4; D uncertain. V shed 1 base and J shed 9 bases, with 8 bases lying between them. The CDR3 totals 12 residues. Germline lookup yields CDR1 SGHNT and CDR2 YYREEE (reference sequence).

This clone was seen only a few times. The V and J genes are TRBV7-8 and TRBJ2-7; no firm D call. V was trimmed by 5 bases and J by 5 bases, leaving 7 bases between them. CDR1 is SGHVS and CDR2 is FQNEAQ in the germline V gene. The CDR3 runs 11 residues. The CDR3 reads CASSQMDEQYF. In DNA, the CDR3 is TGTGCCAGCAGCCAGATGGACGAGCAGTACTTC.

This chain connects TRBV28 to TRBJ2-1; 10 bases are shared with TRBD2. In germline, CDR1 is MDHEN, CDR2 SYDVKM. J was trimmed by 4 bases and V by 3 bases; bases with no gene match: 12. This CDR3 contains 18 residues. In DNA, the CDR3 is TGTGCCAGCAGTTTTCGGCTAGCGGGTAGCGGGGGGTACAATGAGCAGTTCTTC. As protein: CASSFRLAGSGGYNEQFF.

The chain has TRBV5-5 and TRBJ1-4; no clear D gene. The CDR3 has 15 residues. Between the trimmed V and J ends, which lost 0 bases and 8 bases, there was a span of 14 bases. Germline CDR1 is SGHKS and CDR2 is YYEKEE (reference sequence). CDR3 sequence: CASSLAASVSEKLFF. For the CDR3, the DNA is TGTGCCAGCAGCTTGGCCGCCAGCGTGTCGGAAAAACTGTTTTTT.

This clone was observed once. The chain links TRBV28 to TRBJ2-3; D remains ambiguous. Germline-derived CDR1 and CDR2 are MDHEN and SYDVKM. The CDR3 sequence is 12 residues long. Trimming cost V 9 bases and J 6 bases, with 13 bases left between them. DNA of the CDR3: TGTGCCAGTGGCGACTCAACGGATACGCAGTATTTT. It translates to CASGDSTDTQYF.

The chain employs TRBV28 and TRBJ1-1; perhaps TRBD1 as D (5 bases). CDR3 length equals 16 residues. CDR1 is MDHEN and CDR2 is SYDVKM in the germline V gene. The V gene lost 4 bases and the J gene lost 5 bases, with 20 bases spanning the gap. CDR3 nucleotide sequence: TGTGCCAGCAGTTGCTCCGTCCTAAGGGGTTGTACTGAAGCTTTCTTT. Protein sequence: CASSCSVLRGCTEAFF.

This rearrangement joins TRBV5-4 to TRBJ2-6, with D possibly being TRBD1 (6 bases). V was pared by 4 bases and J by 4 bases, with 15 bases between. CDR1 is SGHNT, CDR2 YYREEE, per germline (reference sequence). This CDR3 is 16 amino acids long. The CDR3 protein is CASSAAGVYGANVLTF. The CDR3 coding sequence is TGTGCCAGCAGCGCGGCAGGGGTATACGGGGCCAACGTCCTGACTTTC.

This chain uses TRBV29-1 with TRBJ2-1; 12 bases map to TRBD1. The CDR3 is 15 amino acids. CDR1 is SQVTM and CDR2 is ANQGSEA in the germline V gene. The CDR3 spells CTQGGQGAGGGEQFF. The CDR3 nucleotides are TGCACCCAGGGGGGACAGGGGGCGGGGGGAGGAGAGCAGTTCTTC.

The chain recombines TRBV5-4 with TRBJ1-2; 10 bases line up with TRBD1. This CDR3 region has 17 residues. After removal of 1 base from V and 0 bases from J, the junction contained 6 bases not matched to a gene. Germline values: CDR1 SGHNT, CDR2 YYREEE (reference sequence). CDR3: CASSLPTGGPANYGYTF. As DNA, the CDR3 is TGTGCCAGCAGCTTGCCGACAGGGGGCCCAGCTAACTATGGCTACACCTTC.

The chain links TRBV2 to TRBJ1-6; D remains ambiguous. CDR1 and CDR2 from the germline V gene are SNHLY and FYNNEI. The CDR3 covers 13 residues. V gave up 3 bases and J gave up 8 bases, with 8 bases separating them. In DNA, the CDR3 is TGTGCCAGCAGTGATTTGGGAGATTCACCCCTCCACTTT. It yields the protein CASSDLGDSPLHF. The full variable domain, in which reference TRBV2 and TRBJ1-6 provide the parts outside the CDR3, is EPEVTQTPSHQVTQMGQEVILRCVPISNHLYFYWYRQILGQKVEFLVSFYNNEISEKSEIFDDQFSVERPDGSNFTLKIRSTKLEDSAMYFCASSDLGDSPLHFGNGTRLTVT.